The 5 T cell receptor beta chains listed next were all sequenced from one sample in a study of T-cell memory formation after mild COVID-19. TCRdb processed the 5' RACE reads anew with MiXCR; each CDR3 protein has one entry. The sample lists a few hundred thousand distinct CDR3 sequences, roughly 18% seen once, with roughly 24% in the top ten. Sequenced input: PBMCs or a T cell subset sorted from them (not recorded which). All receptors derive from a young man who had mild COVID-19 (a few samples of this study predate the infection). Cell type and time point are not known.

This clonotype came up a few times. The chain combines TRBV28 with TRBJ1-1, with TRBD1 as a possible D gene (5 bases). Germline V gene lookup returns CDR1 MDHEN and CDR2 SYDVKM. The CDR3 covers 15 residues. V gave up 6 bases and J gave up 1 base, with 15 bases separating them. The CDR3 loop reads CASSLDSEKNTEAFF. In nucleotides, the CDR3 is TGTGCCAGCAGCCTCGACAGCGAGAAGAACACTGAAGCTTTCTTT.

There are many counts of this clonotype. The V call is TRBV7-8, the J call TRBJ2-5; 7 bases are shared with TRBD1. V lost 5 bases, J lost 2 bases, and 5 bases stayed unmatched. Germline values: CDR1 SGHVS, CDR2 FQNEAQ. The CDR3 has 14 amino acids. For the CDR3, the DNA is TGTGCCAGCAGCCTAGGGACAGTTCAAGAGACCCAGTACTTC. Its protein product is CASSLGTVQETQYF.

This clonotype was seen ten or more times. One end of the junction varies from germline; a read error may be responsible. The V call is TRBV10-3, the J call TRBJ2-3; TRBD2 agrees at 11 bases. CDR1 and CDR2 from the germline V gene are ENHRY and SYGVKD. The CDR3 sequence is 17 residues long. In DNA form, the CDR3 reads TGTGCCATAAGTGAACCCCTAGCGGGGGGTCCTTCAGATACGCAGTATTTT. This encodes CAISEPLAGGPSDTQYF.

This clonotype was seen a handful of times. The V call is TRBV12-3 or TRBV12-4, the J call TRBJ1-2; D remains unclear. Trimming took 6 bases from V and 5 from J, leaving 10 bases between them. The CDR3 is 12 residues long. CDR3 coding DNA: TGTGCCAGCAGCTCTACGGGGTATGGCTACACCTTC. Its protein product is CASSSTGYGYTF.

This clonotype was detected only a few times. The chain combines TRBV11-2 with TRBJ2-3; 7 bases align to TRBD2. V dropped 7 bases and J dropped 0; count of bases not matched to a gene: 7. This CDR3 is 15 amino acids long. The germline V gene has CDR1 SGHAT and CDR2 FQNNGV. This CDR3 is CASTPSGTSTDTQYF. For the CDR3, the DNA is TGTGCCAGCACCCCCAGCGGGACTAGCACAGATACGCAGTATTTT.